This T cell receptor beta chain emerged from a study of shared clonotypes between healthy human individuals. Findings and limits, study-wide: Naive subsets tended to show greater estimated richness than memory subsets. Incomplete sequencing of sorted subsets was indicated by rarefaction despite large depth.

In the case of this clone: Antigen specificity is unknown.

Original processing methods: ImmunoSEQ only sent back junction sequences with no quality scores, so filtering was done differently. Method: immunoSEQ multiplex PCR; TCRdb's copy keeps in-frame clones and lacks some. Clone size and V and J calls were adopted from that table, with D and trimming inferred from the DNA. Among approximately 2.1 million clones listed, approximately 95% were seen once. Germline lookup yields CDR1 MNHEY and CDR2 SVGAGI. V trimming: 6 bases; J trimming: 13 bases; junction bases outside the gene matches: 11. The CDR3 covers 13 residues. Within Nashville, Tennessee resided all donors, each a Caucasian adult.

This TCR derives from a man aged 18-30 years in good health. Some clones in this sample may be carry-over from other donors' samples. The rearrangement links TRBV6-5 to TRBJ2-4, with 8 bases fitting TRBD2. The sequencing input was naive CD4+ T cells from PBMCs. Subset noted: CD45RA+ positively selected. The CDR3 protein is CASSLNRGGGQYF. CDR3 bases: TGTGCCAGCAGCCTCAACCGGGGGGGCGGGCAGTACTTC.